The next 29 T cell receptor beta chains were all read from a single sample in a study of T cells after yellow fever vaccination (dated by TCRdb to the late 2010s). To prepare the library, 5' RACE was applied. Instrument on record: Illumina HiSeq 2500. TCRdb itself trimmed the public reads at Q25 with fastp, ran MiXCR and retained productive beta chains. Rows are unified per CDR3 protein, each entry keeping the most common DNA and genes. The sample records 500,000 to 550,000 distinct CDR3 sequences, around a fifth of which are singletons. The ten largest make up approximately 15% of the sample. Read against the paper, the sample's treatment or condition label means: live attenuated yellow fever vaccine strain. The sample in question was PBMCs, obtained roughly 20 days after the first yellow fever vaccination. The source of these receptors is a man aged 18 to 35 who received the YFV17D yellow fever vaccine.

The CDR3 DNA reads TGCGCCAGCAGCTCGACAGTCTCCGGGATCTATGGCTACACCTTC. Translated: CASSSTVSGIYGYTF. The chain carries TRBV5-1 and TRBJ1-2; tentative D call: TRBD1 (5 bases). Germline V lookup: CDR1 SGHRS, CDR2 YFSETQ. The V and J ends lost 3 bases and 4 bases respectively, with 16 bases between them. The length of the CDR3 is 15 residues.

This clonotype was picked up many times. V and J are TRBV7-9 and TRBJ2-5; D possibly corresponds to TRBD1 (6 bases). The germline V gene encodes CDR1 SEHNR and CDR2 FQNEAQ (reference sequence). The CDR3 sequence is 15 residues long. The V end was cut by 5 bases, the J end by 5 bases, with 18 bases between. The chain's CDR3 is CASSPLDRMTETQYF. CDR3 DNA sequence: TGTGCCAGCAGCCCCCTGGACAGAATGACGGAGACCCAGTACTTC.

This CDR3 is CASSFGIATDTQYF. As DNA, the CDR3 is TGCGCCAGCAGCTTTGGAATAGCGACAGATACGCAGTATTTT. The chain has TRBV5-1 and TRBJ2-3; possible D gene TRBD2, 5 bases. V dropped 2 bases and J dropped 3 bases, with 10 bases sitting between them. Germline loops: CDR1 SGHRS, CDR2 YFSETQ. This CDR3 region has 14 residues.

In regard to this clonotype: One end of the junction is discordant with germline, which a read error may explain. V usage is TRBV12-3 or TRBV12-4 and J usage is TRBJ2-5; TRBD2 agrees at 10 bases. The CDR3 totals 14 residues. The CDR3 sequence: CASGLAETEETEYF. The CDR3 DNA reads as TGTGCCAGCGGACTAGCGGAAACCGAAGAGACCGAGTACTTC.

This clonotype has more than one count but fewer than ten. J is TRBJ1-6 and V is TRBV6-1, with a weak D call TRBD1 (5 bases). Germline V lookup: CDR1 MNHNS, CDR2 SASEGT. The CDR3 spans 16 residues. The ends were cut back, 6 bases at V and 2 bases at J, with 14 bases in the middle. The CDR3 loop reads CASRMGGNPYNSPLHF. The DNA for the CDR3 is TGTGCCAGCAGGATGGGGGGGAACCCCTATAATTCACCCCTCCACTTT.

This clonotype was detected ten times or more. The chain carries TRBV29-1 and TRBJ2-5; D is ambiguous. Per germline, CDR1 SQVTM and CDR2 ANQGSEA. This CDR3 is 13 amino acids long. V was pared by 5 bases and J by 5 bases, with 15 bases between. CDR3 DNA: TGCAGCGTTTACCTCCTCCCGTTGGAGACCCAGTACTTC. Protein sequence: CSVYLLPLETQYF.

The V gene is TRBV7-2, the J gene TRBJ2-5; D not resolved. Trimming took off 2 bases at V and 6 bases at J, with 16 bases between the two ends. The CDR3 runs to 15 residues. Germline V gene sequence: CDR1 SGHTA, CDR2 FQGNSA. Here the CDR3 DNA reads TGTGCCAGCAGCTTACTTTGGGCAAATGGGAAGACCCAGTACTTC. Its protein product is CASSLLWANGKTQYF.

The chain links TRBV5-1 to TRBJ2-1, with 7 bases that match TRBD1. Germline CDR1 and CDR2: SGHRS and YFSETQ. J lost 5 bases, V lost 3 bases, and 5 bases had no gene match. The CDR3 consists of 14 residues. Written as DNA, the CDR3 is TGCGCCAGCAGCTCCGGGACAGAGAACAATGAGCAGTTCTTC. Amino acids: CASSSGTENNEQFF.

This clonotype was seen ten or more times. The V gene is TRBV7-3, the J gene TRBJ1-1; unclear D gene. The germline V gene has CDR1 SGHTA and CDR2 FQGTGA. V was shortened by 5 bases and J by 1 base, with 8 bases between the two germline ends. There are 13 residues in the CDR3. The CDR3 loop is CASSQVGNTEAFF. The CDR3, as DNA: TGTGCCAGCAGCCAGGTGGGGAACACTGAAGCTTTCTTT. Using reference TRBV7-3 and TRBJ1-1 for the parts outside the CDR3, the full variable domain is GAGVSQTPSNKVTEKGKYVELRCDPISGHTALYWYRQSLGQGPEFLIYFQGTGAADDSGLPNDRFFAVRPEGSVSTLKIQRTERGDSAVYLCASSQVGNTEAFFGQGTRLTVV.

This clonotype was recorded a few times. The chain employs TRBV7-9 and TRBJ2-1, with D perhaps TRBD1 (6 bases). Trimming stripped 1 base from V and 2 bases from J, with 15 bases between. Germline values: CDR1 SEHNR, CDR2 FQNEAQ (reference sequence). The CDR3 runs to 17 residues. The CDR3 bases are TGTGCCAGCAGCTTAGGGTGGACAGATTTTACCTACAATGAGCAGTTCTTC. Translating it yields CASSLGWTDFTYNEQFF.

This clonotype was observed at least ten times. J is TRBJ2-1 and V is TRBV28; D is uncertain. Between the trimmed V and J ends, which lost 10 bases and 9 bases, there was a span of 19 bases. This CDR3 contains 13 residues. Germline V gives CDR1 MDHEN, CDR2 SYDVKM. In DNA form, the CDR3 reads TGTGCCATGCGGACGGCCAGAGGTGGTGAGCAGTTCTTC. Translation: CAMRTARGGEQFF.

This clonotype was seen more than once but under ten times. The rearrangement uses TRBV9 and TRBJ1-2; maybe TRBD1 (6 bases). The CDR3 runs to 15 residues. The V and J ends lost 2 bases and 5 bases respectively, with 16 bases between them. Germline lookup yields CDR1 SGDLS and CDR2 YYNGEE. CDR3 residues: CASSVTGQVGYGYTF. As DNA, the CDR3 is TGTGCCAGCAGCGTGACAGGCCAAGTTGGTTATGGCTACACCTTC. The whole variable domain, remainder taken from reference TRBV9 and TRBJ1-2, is DSGVTQTPKHLITATGQRVTLRCSPRSGDLSVYWYQQSLDQGLQFLIQYYNGEERAKGNILERFSAQQFPDLHSELNLSSLELGDSALYFCASSVTGQVGYGYTFGSGTRLTVV.

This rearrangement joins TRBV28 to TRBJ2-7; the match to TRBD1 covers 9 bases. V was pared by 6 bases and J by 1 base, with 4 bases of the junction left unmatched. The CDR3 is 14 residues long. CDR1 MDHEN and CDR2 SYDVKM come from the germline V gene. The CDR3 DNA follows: TGTGCCAGCAGAACAGGGGGCCGTTCCTACGAGCAGTACTTC. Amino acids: CASRTGGRSYEQYF.

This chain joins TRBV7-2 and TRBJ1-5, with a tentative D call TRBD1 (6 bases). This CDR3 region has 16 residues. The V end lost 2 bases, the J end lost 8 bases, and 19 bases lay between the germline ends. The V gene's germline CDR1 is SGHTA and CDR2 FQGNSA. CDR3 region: CASSLQGSGILEPQHF. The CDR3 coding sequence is TGTGCCAGCAGCTTACAGGGGTCTGGAATCTTGGAGCCCCAGCATTTT. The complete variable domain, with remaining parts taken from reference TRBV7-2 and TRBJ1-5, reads GAGVSQSPSNKVTEKGKDVELRCDPISGHTALYWYRQSLGQGLEFLIYFQGNSAPDKSGLPSDRFSAERTGGSVSTLTIQRTQQEDSAVYLCASSLQGSGILEPQHFGDGTRLSIL.

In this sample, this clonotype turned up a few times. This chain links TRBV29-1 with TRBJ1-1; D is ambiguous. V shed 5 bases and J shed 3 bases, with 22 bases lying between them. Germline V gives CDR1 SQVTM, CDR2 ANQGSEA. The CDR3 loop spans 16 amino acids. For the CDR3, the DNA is TGCAGCGTTTCCCATACGACGGAACCGAGCTACACTGAAGCTTTCTTT. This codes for CSVSHTTEPSYTEAFF.

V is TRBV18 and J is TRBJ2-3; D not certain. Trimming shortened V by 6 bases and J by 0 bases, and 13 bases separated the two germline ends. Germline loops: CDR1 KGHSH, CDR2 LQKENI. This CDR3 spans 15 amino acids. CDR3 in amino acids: CASSKILYSTDTQYF. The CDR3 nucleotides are TGTGCCAGCTCGAAGATCCTCTACAGCACAGATACGCAGTATTTT.

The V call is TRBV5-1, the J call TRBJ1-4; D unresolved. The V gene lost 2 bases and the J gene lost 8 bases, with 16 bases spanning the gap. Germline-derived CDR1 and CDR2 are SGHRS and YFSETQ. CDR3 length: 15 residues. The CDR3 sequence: CASSFAGVSSEKLFF. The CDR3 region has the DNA TGCGCCAGCAGCTTTGCGGGAGTCTCCTCCGAAAAACTGTTTTTT. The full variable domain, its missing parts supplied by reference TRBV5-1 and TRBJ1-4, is KAGVTQTPRYLIKTRGQQVTLSCSPISGHRSVSWYQQTPGQGLQFLFEYFSETQRNKGNFPGRFSGRQFSNSRSEMNVSTLELGDSALYLCASSFAGVSSEKLFFGSGTQLSVL.

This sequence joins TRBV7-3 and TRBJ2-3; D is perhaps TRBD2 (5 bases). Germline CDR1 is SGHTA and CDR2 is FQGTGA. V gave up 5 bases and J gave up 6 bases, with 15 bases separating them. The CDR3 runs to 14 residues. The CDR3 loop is CASSPRGAPDTQYF. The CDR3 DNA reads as TGTGCCAGCAGCCCCCGGGGAGCCCCCGATACGCAGTATTTT. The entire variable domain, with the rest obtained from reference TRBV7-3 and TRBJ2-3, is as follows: GAGVSQTPSNKVTEKGKYVELRCDPISGHTALYWYRQSLGQGPEFLIYFQGTGAADDSGLPNDRFFAVRPEGSVSTLKIQRTERGDSAVYLCASSPRGAPDTQYFGPGTRLTVL.

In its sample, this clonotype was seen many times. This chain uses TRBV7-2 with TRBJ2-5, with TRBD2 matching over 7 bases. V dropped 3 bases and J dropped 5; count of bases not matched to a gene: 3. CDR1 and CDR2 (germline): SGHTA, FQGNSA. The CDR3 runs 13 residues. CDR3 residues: CASSFAGDETQYF. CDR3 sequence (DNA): TGTGCCAGCAGCTTTGCGGGGGATGAGACCCAGTACTTC.

CDR3 residues: CASSLYRGAYNEQFF. The CDR3 DNA is TGTGCCAGTAGTCTATACAGGGGGGCCTACAATGAGCAGTTCTTC. The chain joins TRBV19 to TRBJ2-1; 8 bases match TRBD1. The CDR3 extends over 15 amino acids. Per germline, CDR1 LNHDA and CDR2 SQIVND (reference sequence). Unmatched junction bases numbered 5, after V lost 5 bases and J lost 2 bases.

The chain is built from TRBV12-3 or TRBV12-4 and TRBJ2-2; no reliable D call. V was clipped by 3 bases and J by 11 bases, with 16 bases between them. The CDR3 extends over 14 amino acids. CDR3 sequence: CASSFGDWTGELFF. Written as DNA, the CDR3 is TGTGCCAGCAGTTTCGGCGACTGGACGGGCGAGCTGTTTTTT.

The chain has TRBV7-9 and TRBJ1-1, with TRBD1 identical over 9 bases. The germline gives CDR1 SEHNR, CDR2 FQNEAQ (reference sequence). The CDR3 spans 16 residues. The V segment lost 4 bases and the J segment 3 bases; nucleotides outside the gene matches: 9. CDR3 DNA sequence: TGTGCCAGCAGCTCGAAGGACAGGGGCTTTCACACTGAAGCTTTCTTT. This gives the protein CASSSKDRGFHTEAFF.

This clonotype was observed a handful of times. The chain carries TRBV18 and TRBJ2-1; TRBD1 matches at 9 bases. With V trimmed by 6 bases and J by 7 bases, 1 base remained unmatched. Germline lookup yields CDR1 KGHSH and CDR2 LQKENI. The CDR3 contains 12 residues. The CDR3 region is CASSTGGNEQFF. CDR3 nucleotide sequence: TGTGCCAGCTCGACAGGGGGTAATGAGCAGTTCTTC.

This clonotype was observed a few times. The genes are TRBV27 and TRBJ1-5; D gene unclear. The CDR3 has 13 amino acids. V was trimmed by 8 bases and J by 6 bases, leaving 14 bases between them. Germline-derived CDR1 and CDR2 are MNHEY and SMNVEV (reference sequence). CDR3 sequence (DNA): TGTGCCAGCTCGGGATTCGGGAGTCAGCCCCAGCATTTT. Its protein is CASSGFGSQPQHF.

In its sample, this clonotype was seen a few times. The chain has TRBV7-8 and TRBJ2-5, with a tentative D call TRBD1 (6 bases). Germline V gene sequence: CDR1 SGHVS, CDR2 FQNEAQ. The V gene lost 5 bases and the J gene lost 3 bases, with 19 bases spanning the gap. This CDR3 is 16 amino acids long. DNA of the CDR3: TGTGCCAGCAGCCAGAATGGTGGACAGTTGAAAGAGACCCAGTACTTC. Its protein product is CASSQNGGQLKETQYF.

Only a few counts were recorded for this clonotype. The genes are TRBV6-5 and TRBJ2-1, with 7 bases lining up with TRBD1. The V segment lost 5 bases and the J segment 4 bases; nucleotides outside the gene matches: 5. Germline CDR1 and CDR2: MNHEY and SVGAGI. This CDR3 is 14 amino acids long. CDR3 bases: TGTGCCAGCAGTAGGGACAGCGCGTACAATGAGCAGTTCTTC. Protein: CASSRDSAYNEQFF.

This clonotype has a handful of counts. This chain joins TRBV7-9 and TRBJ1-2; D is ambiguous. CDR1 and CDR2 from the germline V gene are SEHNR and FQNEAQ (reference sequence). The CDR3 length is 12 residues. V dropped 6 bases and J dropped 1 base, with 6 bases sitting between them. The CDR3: CASSKDNYGYTF. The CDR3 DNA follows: TGTGCCAGCAGTAAAGATAACTATGGCTACACCTTC.

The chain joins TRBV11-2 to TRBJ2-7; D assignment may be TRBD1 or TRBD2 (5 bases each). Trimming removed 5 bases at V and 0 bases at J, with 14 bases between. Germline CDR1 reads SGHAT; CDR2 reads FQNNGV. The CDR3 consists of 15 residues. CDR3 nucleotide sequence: TGTGCCAGCAGCCCCGGGGCCATAAGCTCCTACGAGCAGTACTTC. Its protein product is CASSPGAISSYEQYF. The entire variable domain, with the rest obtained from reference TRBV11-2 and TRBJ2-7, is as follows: EAGVAQSPRYKIIEKRQSVAFWCNPISGHATLYWYQQILGQGPKLLIQFQNNGVVDDSQLPKDRFSAERLKGVDSTLKIQPAKLEDSAVYLCASSPGAISSYEQYFGPGTRLTVT.

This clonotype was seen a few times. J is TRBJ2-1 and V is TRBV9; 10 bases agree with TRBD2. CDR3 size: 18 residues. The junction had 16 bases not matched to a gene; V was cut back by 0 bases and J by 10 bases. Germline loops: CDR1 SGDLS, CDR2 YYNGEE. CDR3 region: CASSVGSTGLALSEEQFF. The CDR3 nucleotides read TGTGCCAGCAGCGTAGGTTCGACGGGACTAGCGTTATCCGAGGAGCAGTTCTTC. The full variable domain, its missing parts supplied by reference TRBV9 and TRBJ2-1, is DSGVTQTPKHLITATGQRVTLRCSPRSGDLSVYWYQQSLDQGLQFLIQYYNGEERAKGNILERFSAQQFPDLHSELNLSSLELGDSALYFCASSVGSTGLALSEEQFFGPGTRLTVL.